This is a list of T cell receptor beta chains from one sample in a study of PD-1 blockade in classical Hodgkin lymphoma. Sequenced by immunoSEQ multiplex PCR; TCRdb stores in-frame clones only, minus some. The sample has approximately 17,000 clones, about two thirds seen once; the top ten hold about 9%. The input for sequencing was peripheral blood mononuclear cells (PBMCs), taken before the second cycle of nivolumab. Receptor source: a human donor with classical Hodgkin lymphoma. Both conserved end residues are part of each CDR3.

TRBV19	TRBJ1-2	14	CASSSPGTGFGYTF
TRBV6-1	TRBJ2-1	12	CASSLFSGEQFF
TRBV2	TRBJ2-2	13	CASSAGEAGELFF
TRBV27	TRBJ2-7	15	CASSHGTSGVYEQYF
TRBV7-9	TRBJ2-1	15	CASSFNGGWGNEQFF
TRBV7-2	TRBJ2-7	16	CATDPGDLAGTGEQYF
TRBV7-9	TRBJ2-7	13	CASSSTFKYEQYF
TRBV11-2	TRBJ1-4	16	CASSLVVPGSLEKLFF
TRBV30	TRBJ2-7	12	CAWSGARYEQYF
TRBV5-4	TRBJ2-5	17	CASSREGSAGVRETQYF
TRBV28	TRBJ2-1	15	CASSFATGRNNEQFF
TRBV29-1	TRBJ2-7	12	CSVEDSDYEQYF
TRBV7-3	TRBJ1-1	14	CASSLGILGTEAFF
TRBV5-5	TRBJ1-5	15	CASSSSVWGNQPQHF
TRBV4-1	TRBJ2-1	16	CASSQVVGEGLGEQFF
TRBV19	TRBJ2-6	16	CASSMKGFAGANVLTF
TRBV27	TRBJ2-3	16	CASSLRLAGVADTQYF
TRBV5-6	TRBJ2-7	14	CASSYGTSPYEQYF
TRBV19	TRBJ2-7	14	CASSNPGSSYEQYF
TRBV7-6	TRBJ2-2	13	CASSLEGYGELFF
TRBV7-6	TRBJ2-7	15	CASSLEAGGTYEQYF
TRBV7-8	TRBJ2-7	13	CASSLDSAYEQYF
TRBV5-1	TRBJ2-1	14	CASSLDGHYNEQFF
TRBV27	TRBJ2-1	14	CASTRLSSYNEQFF
TRBV5-1	TRBJ2-7	16	CASSLVGGSVGYEQYF
TRBV5-1	TRBJ1-1	15	CASSFGSVGPTEAFF
TRBV27	TRBJ1-2	16	CASKGREGTVNYGYTF
TRBV2	TRBJ2-1	15	CASSEQETTYNEQFF
TRBV6-5	TRBJ2-1	15	CASSGGGKTYNEQFF
TRBV4-1	TRBJ1-1	16	CASSQDKGGGNTEAFF
TRBV5-1	TRBJ2-2	16	CASSPPGLAGGGELFF
TRBV5-6	TRBJ1-2	17	CASSLGLSVIEDYGYTF
TRBV5-1	TRBJ1-1	16	CASSSQTGGAFSEAFF
TRBV19	TRBJ2-1	15	CASSSLAGVYNEQFF
TRBV28	TRBJ2-1	14	CASSPRVEVREQFF
TRBV2	TRBJ1-5	13	CASRGDSNQPQHF
TRBV5-1	TRBJ2-5	14	CASSQGQVKETQYF
TRBV19	TRBJ2-2	13	CASSNPTGSELFF
TRBV6-1	TRBJ1-2	15	CASSPRPGQPYGYTF
TRBV19	TRBJ2-7	14	CASRPASGSYEQYF
TRBV7-9	TRBJ2-7	16	CASSFYNLAGDYEQYF
TRBV7-9	TRBJ2-4	15	CASSSSGRVKNIQYF
TRBV18	TRBJ2-3	16	CASSPLLRGSTDTQYF
TRBV14	TRBJ1-5	13	CASSQDRGTPQHF
TRBV10-1	TRBJ2-7	13	CASIERISYEQYF
TRBV27	TRBJ1-5	15	CASSLLGGQNQPQHF